What follows are 12 T cell receptor beta chains derived from one specimen sequenced in a study of T-cell reconstitution after alpha-beta-depleted transplantation in children. As it was prepared, the TCRbeta library received unique molecular identifiers. MiXCR was run by TCRdb on the PCR reads, yielding one entry per CDR3 protein. This table has about 900,000 distinct CDR3 sequences, about 29% appearing once. Source: PBMCs, mostly from graft donor cells, taken 360 days after TCRalphabeta/CD19-depleted stem cell transplant. These receptors all stem from a boy in the first two years of life who had a stem cell transplant for SCID, so the T cells may come from the graft donor.

J is TRBJ2-5 and V is TRBV4-3; D could derive from TRBD1 or TRBD2 (5 bases each). The CDR3 extends over 16 amino acids. Between the trimmed V and J ends, which lost 0 bases and 0 bases, there was a span of 11 bases. The germline gives CDR1 LGHNA, CDR2 YSLEER. CDR3 coding DNA: TGCGCCAGCAGCCAAGATGGTGGGGGATACCAAGAGACCCAGTACTTC. Protein product: CASSQDGGGYQETQYF.

This clonotype showed up just a few times. This rearrangement joins TRBV2 to TRBJ2-4, with 7 bases matching TRBD2. Germline CDR1 and CDR2: SNHLY and FYNNEI. This CDR3 contains 16 residues. V lost 5 bases, J lost 1 base, and 8 bases stayed unmatched. The CDR3 here is CASSNGLGLAKNIQYF. CDR3 in DNA: TGTGCCAGCAGTAACGGACTAGGACTGGCCAAAAACATTCAGTACTTC.

This chain uses TRBV20-1 with TRBJ2-1; D is perhaps TRBD2 (6 bases). Per germline, CDR1 DFQATT and CDR2 SNEGSKA (reference sequence). V gave up 3 bases and J gave up 0 bases, with 24 bases separating them. The CDR3 is made up of 19 amino acids. The DNA for the CDR3 is TGCAGTGCTAGGGCTCCGGGCCTAGCGACGCCGAGCTCCTACAATGAGCAGTTCTTC. As protein: CSARAPGLATPSSYNEQFF.

The chain has TRBV27 and TRBJ2-7; 10 nucleotides align to TRBD1. The trim removed 5 bases at V and 0 bases at J, leaving 4 bases unmatched. The CDR3 loop spans 15 amino acids. Looked up from germline, CDR1 is MNHEY and CDR2 is SMNVEV (reference sequence). The CDR3 DNA reads as TGTGCCAGCAGTACCGGACAGGGGGTCTCCTACGAGCAGTACTTC. Protein sequence: CASSTGQGVSYEQYF.

This sequence joins TRBV7-9 and TRBJ2-1, with 10 bases identical to TRBD2. J gave up 7 bases and V 4 bases, and 7 bases lay outside the gene matches. The CDR3 spans 15 residues. Looked up from germline, CDR1 is SEHNR and CDR2 is FQNEAQ (reference sequence). CDR3 nucleotide sequence: TGTGCCAGCAGCTCCTCAAGCGGGGGGGATAATGAGCAGTTCTTC. It codes for CASSSSSGGDNEQFF.

The rearrangement joins TRBV20-1 to TRBJ2-5, with D hard to call. Per germline, CDR1 DFQATT and CDR2 SNEGSKA (reference sequence). The ends were cut back, 2 bases at V and 1 base at J, with 8 bases in the middle. This CDR3 spans 13 amino acids. The CDR3, as DNA: TGCAGTGCTAGAATCCACAGCCAAGAGACCCAGTACTTC. As protein: CSARIHSQETQYF.

V is TRBV6-2 or TRBV6-3 and J is TRBJ2-5; perhaps TRBD1 as D (6 bases). CDR3 length: 14 amino acids. Germline V lookup: CDR1 MNHEY, CDR2 SVGEGT. V was shortened by 4 bases and J by 3 bases, with 12 bases between the two germline ends. In DNA, the CDR3 is TGTGCCAGCAGTTCTTTCCGGGACAAAGAGACCCAGTACTTC. Translating it yields CASSSFRDKETQYF.

V and J are TRBV5-1 and TRBJ2-1; 9 bases map to TRBD1. The CDR3 runs 16 residues. Germline loops: CDR1 SGHRS, CDR2 YFSETQ. The trim removed 1 base at V and 2 bases at J, leaving 4 bases unmatched. This CDR3 is CASSLYRQGAYNEQFF. The CDR3 DNA sequence: TGCGCCAGCAGCTTGTACCGACAGGGGGCCTACAATGAGCAGTTCTTC.

The gene calls are TRBV11-2 and TRBJ2-3; maybe TRBD2 (6 bases). The V gene lost 5 bases and the J gene lost 0 bases, with 24 bases spanning the gap. The germline V gene has CDR1 SGHAT and CDR2 FQNNGV. This CDR3 has 19 residues. The CDR3 region is CASSPTWAAPSESTDTQYF. The CDR3 nucleotides read TGTGCCAGCAGCCCTACCTGGGCTGCCCCTAGCGAAAGCACAGATACGCAGTATTTT.

This clonotype was seen more than once but under ten times. The CDR3 nucleotides read TGTGCCAGCAGTCCCTTCAGGGGATCCTACAATGAGCAGTTCTTC. This codes for CASSPFRGSYNEQFF. This sequence joins TRBV27 and TRBJ2-1, with D possibly TRBD1 on 6 matching bases. This CDR3 has 15 amino acids. Germline V CDR1 and CDR2: MNHEY, SMNVEV (reference sequence). Trimming left V 5 bases short and J 1 base short, with 12 bases between.

This chain connects TRBV29-1 to TRBJ2-7; 9 nucleotides agree with TRBD2. Germline CDR1 is SQVTM and CDR2 is ANQGSEA. The CDR3 is made up of 16 amino acids. V gave up 6 bases and J gave up 0 bases; unmatched junction bases: 12. The CDR3 loop is CSVGLISGGLSYEQYF. In nucleotides, the CDR3 is TGCAGCGTAGGACTAATTAGCGGGGGCCTCTCCTACGAGCAGTACTTC.

The gene calls are TRBV10-3 and TRBJ2-3; 9 bases fit TRBD1. J gave up 3 bases and V 10 bases, and 11 bases lay outside the gene matches. Per the germline V gene, CDR1 is ENHRY and CDR2 is SYGVKD. The CDR3 sequence is 15 residues long. CDR3: CATLLRGQGTDTQYF. DNA of the CDR3: TGTGCCACCCTGCTCAGGGGACAGGGAACAGATACGCAGTATTTT.